What follows is one T cell receptor beta chain and its context. This record comes from a study of control samples from healthy donors and cancer patients. The CDR3 extends over 15 amino acids. Germline-derived CDR1 and CDR2 are KGHDR and SFDVKD. With V trimmed by 4 bases and J by 2 bases, 3 bases remained unmatched. Data came from immunoSEQ multiplex PCR; TCRdb stores just in-frame clones and leaves some out. The data show over 75,000 clones, more than 75% seen once. The sequenced material came from blood. The V call is TRBV24-1, the J call TRBJ2-2; 7 nucleotides agree with TRBD1. This clonotype originated in a man aged 55 to 69 in good health. The CDR3 protein is CATSDRQGNTGELFF. The CDR3, as DNA: TGTGCCACCAGTGACCGACAGGGAAACACCGGGGAGCTGTTTTTT.